The next 4 T cell receptor beta chains were all read from a single sample in a study of post-analysis software for immune sequencing data. Broader study findings: Patients showed TRBV5-6, TRBV5-1 and TRBV20-1 among five TRBV segments more frequent than in controls.

Antigens of these TCRs are unknown. Incorporated into the TCR beta cDNA libraries were unique molecular identifiers, which served to reduce PCR and sequencing biases. TCRdb reprocessed the PCR reads via MiXCR and lists one record per CDR3 protein. The sample shows hundreds of thousands of distinct CDR3 sequences, over 45% of them seen only once. Sequences were obtained from blood. These receptors were obtained from a girl aged 2-10 years with multiple sclerosis.

This rearrangement joins TRBV5-1 to TRBJ2-5; D is perhaps TRBD1 (6 bases). Trimming took off 2 bases at V and 2 bases at J, with 16 bases between the two ends. This CDR3 spans 16 amino acids. Germline V gene lookup returns CDR1 SGHRS and CDR2 YFSETQ. The CDR3 nucleotides are TGCGCCAGCAGCTTCCAACGGAGGACAGAGCAAGAGACCCAGTACTTC. It encodes CASSFQRRTEQETQYF.

The chain recombines TRBV6-5 with TRBJ2-7, with D uncertain. This CDR3 has 15 residues. The V gene lost 0 bases and the J gene lost 0 bases, with 9 bases spanning the gap. CDR1 is MNHEY and CDR2 is SVGAGI in the germline V gene. The CDR3 is CASSYSQAISYEQYF. The CDR3 DNA reads as TGTGCCAGCAGTTACTCGCAGGCTATCTCCTACGAGCAGTACTTC.

This sequence joins TRBV3-1 and TRBJ1-2, with D perhaps matching TRBD1 (5 bases). Trimming stripped 0 bases from V and 8 bases from J, with 16 bases between. This CDR3 is 15 amino acids long. Germline V lookup: CDR1 LGHDT, CDR2 YNNKEL (reference sequence). Here the CDR3 DNA reads TGTGCCAGCAGCCAAGATTCTGCCGGGGCCTCAGGCTACACCTTC. Its translation: CASSQDSAGASGYTF. The full variable domain, rest sourced from reference TRBV3-1 and TRBJ1-2, is DTAVSQTPKYLVTQMGNDKSIKCEQNLGHDTMYWYKQDSKKFLKIMFSYNNKELIINETVPNRFSPKSPDKAHLNLHINSLELGDSAVYFCASSQDSAGASGYTFGSGTRLTVV.

The chain uses TRBV20-1 and TRBJ2-5; 11 bases match TRBD2. This CDR3 comprises 15 residues. V trimming: 5 bases; J trimming: 5 bases; junction bases outside the gene matches: 10. Germline V gives CDR1 DFQATT, CDR2 SNEGSKA (reference sequence). The chain's CDR3 is CSAYSGRALWETQYF. The DNA for the CDR3 is TGCAGTGCTTATAGCGGGAGGGCCCTCTGGGAGACCCAGTACTTC.